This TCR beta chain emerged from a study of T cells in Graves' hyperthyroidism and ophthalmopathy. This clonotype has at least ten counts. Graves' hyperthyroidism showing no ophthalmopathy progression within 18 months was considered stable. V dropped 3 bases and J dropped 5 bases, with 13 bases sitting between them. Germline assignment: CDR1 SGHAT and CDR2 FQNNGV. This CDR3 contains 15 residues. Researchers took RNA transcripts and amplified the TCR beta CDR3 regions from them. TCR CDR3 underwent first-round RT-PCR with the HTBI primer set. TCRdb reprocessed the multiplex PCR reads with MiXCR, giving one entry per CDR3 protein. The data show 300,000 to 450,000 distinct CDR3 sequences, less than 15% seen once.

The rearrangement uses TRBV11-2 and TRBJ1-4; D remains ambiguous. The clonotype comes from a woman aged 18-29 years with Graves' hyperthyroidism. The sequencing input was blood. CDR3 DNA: TGTGCCAGCAGCTTGGAAGGAGGGCCCAATGAAAAACTGTTTTTT. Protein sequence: CASSLEGGPNEKLFF.